A selection of T cell receptor beta chains follows, all from one sample in a study of blood T cell repertoires in COVID-19. Measured with immunoSEQ multiplex PCR; TCRdb has only the in-frame clones, and not every one. Of about 250,000 clones in the sample, roughly four fifths were seen once. Sequenced: peripheral blood. These receptors originate from an older woman with acute or convalescent COVID-19. Both conserved end residues are part of each CDR3. A D gene is named only where the DNA matches it firmly. The size entry is marked missing in some rows and otherwise reads once, few, many or a size class.

>NA|TRBJ2-6|NA|15|TRBV10-3
CAISEELSGANVLTF
TGTGCCATCAGTGAGGAACTCTCTGGGGCCAACGTCCTGACTTTC
>NA|TRBJ2-5|TRBD2|13|TRBV7-7
CASSRSGGETQYF
TGTGCCAGCAGCAGAAGCGGGGGAGAGACCCAGTACTTC
>NA|TRBJ2-3|NA|14|TRBV5-4
CASSSSPDRDTQYF
TGTGCCAGCAGCTCCAGTCCCGACAGAGATACGCAGTATTTT
>NA|TRBJ2-1|NA|13|TRBV2
CASSEVGADEQFF
TGTGCCAGCAGTGAAGTGGGGGCCGATGAGCAGTTCTTC
>NA|TRBJ2-5|TRBD2|19|TRBV4-2
CASSQGAGGGGGAGETQYF
TGTGCCAGCAGCCAAGGGGCCGGAGGTGGCGGGGGGGCCGGGGAGACCCAGTACTTC
>NA|TRBJ2-1|NA|16|TRBV28
CASSSGILNRYNEQFF
TGTGCCAGCAGTTCCGGGATCCTCAACCGATACAATGAGCAGTTCTTC
>few|TRBJ1-5|TRBD1|14|TRBV19
CASSIQGVGQPQHF
TGTGCCAGTAGTATACAGGGGGTAGGTCAGCCCCAGCATTTT
>NA|TRBJ2-3|NA|14|TRBV5-3
CARSHMGQPFTQYF
TGTGCCAGAAGCCATATGGGACAACCCTTTACGCAGTATTTT
>NA|TRBJ1-1|NA|15|TRBV9
CASSVEAQGNTEAFF
TGTGCCAGCAGCGTAGAGGCACAGGGGAACACTGAAGCTTTCTTT
>NA|TRBJ1-1|NA|15|TRBV7-9
CASSPRAVEGTEAFF
TGTGCCAGCAGCCCCCGGGCCGTGGAGGGAACTGAAGCTTTCTTT
>NA|TRBJ2-1|TRBD1|12|TRBV2
CAGRRGRGEQFF
TGTGCCGGGAGAAGGGGGCGAGGTGAGCAGTTCTTC
>few|TRBJ2-3|TRBD1|14|TRBV10-3
CAISERGTGMTQYF
TGTGCCATCAGTGAGAGGGGGACAGGGATGACGCAGTATTTT
>NA|TRBJ1-1|NA|14|TRBV7-9
CASSQRGLNTEAFF
TGTGCCAGCAGCCAACGCGGGCTGAACACTGAAGCTTTCTTT
>NA|TRBJ1-5|TRBD1|15|TRBV2
CASSLQSGGGQPQHF
TGTGCCAGCAGTCTTCAATCAGGGGGAGGTCAGCCCCAGCATTTT
>NA|TRBJ2-1|TRBD2|16|TRBV3-1/TRBV3-2
CASSPRAGGAYNEQFF
TGTGCCAGCAGCCCTCGAGCGGGGGGCGCCTACAATGAGCAGTTCTTC
>NA|TRBJ2-2|TRBD1|15|TRBV19
CASSSTGWDTGELFF
TGTGCCAGTAGCTCGACAGGGTGGGACACCGGGGAGCTGTTTTTT
>NA|TRBJ2-3|NA|14|TRBV10-3
CATGGQQGRGVWYF
TGTGCCACCGGGGGACAGCAGGGCCGGGGAGTGTGGTATTTT
>NA|TRBJ1-1|TRBD1|15|TRBV5-1
CASSGQGDAVTEAFF
TGCGCCAGCTCTGGACAGGGTGACGCCGTCACTGAAGCTTTCTTT
>once|TRBJ1-6|TRBD1|16|TRBV9
CASSVTPGQGNSPLHF
TGTGCCAGCAGCGTAACACCGGGACAGGGTAATTCACCCCTCCACTTT
>NA|TRBJ2-7|TRBD1|15|TRBV4-2
CASSPQGQGASEQYF
TGTGCCAGCAGCCCTCAAGGACAGGGGGCATCCGAGCAGTACTTC
>NA|TRBJ1-5|TRBD1|13|TRBV6-2/TRBV6-3
CASSLGQGQPQHF
TGTGCCAGCAGTTTAGGACAGGGTCAGCCCCAGCATTTT
>NA|TRBJ1-6|TRBD1|14|TRBV7-2
CASSQQGSRSPLHF
TGTGCCAGCAGCCAACAGGGGTCTAGGTCACCCCTCCACTTT